The 30 T cell receptor beta chains below were found in one sample sequenced in a study of blood T cell repertoires in COVID-19. The protocol was immunoSEQ multiplex PCR, while the TCRdb copy is restricted to in-frame clones and leaves out a portion. The table lists around 170,000 clones, about 80% of them singletons. Sequencing was done on a sample of peripheral blood. The receptors were sampled from a human donor in a cohort sampled during active COVID-19.

This rearrangement joins TRBV7-6 to TRBJ2-7; D possibly corresponds to TRBD2 (6 bases). The CDR3 is 13 amino acids. V was trimmed by 5 bases and J by 5 bases, leaving 13 bases between them. Germline V CDR1 and CDR2: SGHVS, FNYEAQ. CDR3 residues: CASSPTGVDEQYF. The CDR3, as DNA: TGTGCCAGCAGCCCCACGGGGGTGGACGAGCAGTACTTC.

The chain recombines TRBV25-1 with TRBJ2-7; a weak D match, TRBD2 (5 bases). This CDR3 is built from 16 residues. The V end was cut by 4 bases, the J end by 3 bases, with 19 bases between. Germline CDR1 is MGHDK and CDR2 is SYGVNS. In nucleotides, the CDR3 is TGTGCCAGCAGTGCCCTTGAGGGAGCCCTTGACTACGAGCAGTACTTC. Its protein is CASSALEGALDYEQYF.

The chain links TRBV12-3 or TRBV12-4 to TRBJ2-2, with D hard to call. This CDR3 spans 12 amino acids. V was shortened by 5 bases and J by 1 base, with 2 bases between the two germline ends. The CDR3: CASSRNTGELFF. As DNA, the CDR3 is TGTGCCAGCAGTCGGAACACCGGGGAGCTGTTTTTT.

In the case of this clone: The same CDR3 is also encoded by other DNA sequences in this sample. This chain connects TRBV5-1 to TRBJ1-5; 9 nucleotides match TRBD1. Germline trimming cut 0 bases from V and 5 bases from J; bases unmatched to any gene: 0. Germline CDR1 and CDR2: SGHRS and YFSETQ. This CDR3 is built from 14 residues. The CDR3 region is CASSLGQGDQPQHF. Here the CDR3 DNA reads TGCGCCAGCAGCTTGGGACAGGGGGATCAGCCCCAGCATTTT. The full variable domain, in which reference TRBV5-1 and TRBJ1-5 provide the parts outside the CDR3, is KAGVTQTPRYLIKTRGQQVTLSCSPISGHRSVSWYQQTPGQGLQFLFEYFSETQRNKGNFPGRFSGRQFSNSRSEMNVSTLELGDSALYLCASSLGQGDQPQHFGDGTRLSIL.

The V call is TRBV19, the J call TRBJ1-3; the D gene is possibly TRBD1 (5 bases). The CDR3 has 16 amino acids. Germline V CDR1 and CDR2: LNHDA, SQIVND (reference sequence). The V gene lost 0 bases and the J gene lost 1 base, with 10 bases spanning the gap. The CDR3 protein is CASSIDGALSGNTIYF. The CDR3 nucleotides read TGTGCCAGTAGTATAGATGGGGCCCTATCTGGAAACACCATATATTTT.

The chain combines TRBV18 with TRBJ2-7; TRBD1 matches 9 bases. Trimming took 3 bases from V and 6 from J; bases not matched to a gene: 3. The CDR3 is made up of 13 amino acids. Looked up from germline, CDR1 is KGHSH and CDR2 is LQKENI. The DNA of the CDR3 is TGTGCCAGCTCACCGGGGACAGGGACCGAGCAGTACTTC. It specifies CASSPGTGTEQYF.

The chain carries TRBV29-1 and TRBJ2-5; 7 positions agree with TRBD2. Per the germline V gene, CDR1 is SQVTM and CDR2 is ANQGSEA. The ends lost 2 bases at V and 5 bases at J; junction bases unmatched: 5. CDR3 size: 13 residues. This chain's CDR3 is CSVETGGSETQYF. The CDR3 bases are TGCAGCGTTGAAACGGGAGGTTCGGAGACCCAGTACTTC.

The genes are TRBV3-1 (or the pseudogene TRBV3-2) and TRBJ2-2; D is possibly TRBD2 (6 bases). CDR3 length: 18 amino acids. In germline, CDR1 is LGHDT, CDR2 YNNKEL (reference sequence). Trimming removed 3 bases from V and 0 bases from J, with 17 bases in between. This CDR3 reads CASSHHSLTGANTGELFF. The CDR3 DNA reads as TGTGCCAGCAGCCACCACAGTCTCACGGGGGCGAACACCGGGGAGCTGTTTTTT.

This chain links TRBV6-2 or TRBV6-3 with TRBJ1-1; D ambiguous. CDR3 length: 14 amino acids. V shed 0 bases and J shed 1 base, with 6 bases lying between them. The germline V gene has CDR1 MNHEY and CDR2 SVGEGT. The CDR3 nucleotides read TGTGCCAGCAGTTACTCGGCAGAGAACACTGAAGCTTTCTTT. It encodes CASSYSAENTEAFF.

The CDR3, as DNA: TGTGCCAGCAGCACCGGGACAGGGGCTGACGAGCAGTACTTC. It translates to CASSTGTGADEQYF. This rearrangement joins TRBV11-3 to TRBJ2-7; 10 positions match TRBD1. This CDR3 is built from 14 residues. V was clipped by 5 bases and J by 5 bases; unmatched bases: 6. The germline gives CDR1 SGHNT, CDR2 YENEEA.

In its sample, this clone was seen once. The chain combines TRBV19 with TRBJ2-7, with D perhaps TRBD1 (6 bases). Germline CDR1 LNHDA, CDR2 SQIVND (reference sequence). The V and J ends lost 3 bases and 3 bases respectively, with 15 bases between them. The CDR3 runs 15 residues. The CDR3 DNA reads TGTGCCAGTAGTATGAAGTCAGGGGTGGGCTACGAGCAGTACTTC. Translating gives CASSMKSGVGYEQYF.

The chain links TRBV6-6 to TRBJ2-1; a weak D match, TRBD2 (6 bases). The CDR3 is 16 residues long. Germline V gene data show CDR1 as MNHNY and CDR2 as SVGAGI (reference sequence). Trimming left V 6 bases short and J 2 bases short, with 17 bases between. CDR3 in DNA: TGTGCCAGCAGGGGGATCACACGGGGGACCTACAATGAGCAGTTCTTC. Its protein product is CASRGITRGTYNEQFF.

J is TRBJ1-1 and V is TRBV5-1; TRBD1 agrees at 10 bases. CDR3 length equals 15 residues. V lost 3 bases to trimming and J lost 0 bases; unmatched junction nucleotides: 2. CDR1 is SGHRS, CDR2 YFSETQ, per germline. The CDR3 DNA sequence: TGCGCCAGCAGCTGGACAGGGGGGATGAACACTGAAGCTTTCTTT. It is translated as CASSWTGGMNTEAFF.

The V call is TRBV7-6, the J call TRBJ1-4; maybe TRBD1 (6 bases). Germline V CDR1 and CDR2: SGHVS, FNYEAQ. V gave up 4 bases and J gave up 8 bases, with 23 bases separating them. The CDR3 is 17 residues long. The CDR3 loop reads CASSSIRMGGPWEKLFF. The CDR3 DNA reads TGTGCCAGCAGCTCCATAAGGATGGGGGGGCCGTGGGAAAAACTGTTTTTT.

This chain uses TRBV9 with TRBJ1-2; D is perhaps TRBD1 (5 bases). CDR1 is SGDLS and CDR2 is YYNGEE in the germline V gene. This CDR3 spans 15 amino acids. The V end lost 1 base, the J end lost 3 bases, and 13 bases lay between the germline ends. The CDR3 nucleotides are TGTGCCAGCAGCGTAAGCCAGGGTCAATACTATGGCTACACCTTC. Amino acid sequence: CASSVSQGQYYGYTF.

The chain carries TRBV7-9 and TRBJ2-7, with TRBD1 identical over 10 bases. V was clipped by 6 bases and J by 7 bases; unmatched bases: 12. The CDR3 is 15 residues long. Germline CDR1 SEHNR, CDR2 FQNEAQ (reference sequence). This chain's CDR3 is CASRPPGTGAGEQYF. For the CDR3, the DNA is TGTGCCAGCAGGCCTCCAGGGACAGGGGCGGGGGAGCAGTACTTC.

This sequence joins TRBV6-5 and TRBJ1-2; 8 nucleotides agree with TRBD1. The CDR3 is 14 residues long. The germline V gene has CDR1 MNHEY and CDR2 SVGAGI. Trimming cost V 6 bases and J 6 bases; bases outside gene matches: 9. Here the CDR3 reads CASSSDRALNGYTF. The CDR3 bases are TGTGCCAGCAGCTCGGACAGGGCCCTTAATGGCTACACCTTC.

The J gene is TRBJ1-6, the V gene TRBV28, with 8 bases matching TRBD1. V was pared by 6 bases and J by 9 bases, with 4 bases of the junction left unmatched. CDR3 length: 13 amino acids. CDR1 and CDR2 from the germline V gene are MDHEN and SYDVKM. CDR3 DNA: TGTGCCAGCAGCCCGACAGGGGTTTCACCCCTCCACTTT. Its protein product is CASSPTGVSPLHF.

The J gene is TRBJ1-1, the V gene TRBV7-2; D uncertain. Germline values: CDR1 SGHTA, CDR2 FQGNSA. V lost 0 bases and J lost 1, with 6 bases in between. This CDR3 region has 14 residues. CDR3 in DNA: TGTGCCAGCAGCTTAGCCTCGGGGAACACTGAAGCTTTCTTT. This codes for CASSLASGNTEAFF. Together with reference TRBV7-2 and TRBJ1-1, the CDR3 gives the full variable domain: GAGVSQSPSNKVTEKGKDVELRCDPISGHTALYWYRQSLGQGLEFLIYFQGNSAPDKSGLPSDRFSAERTGGSVSTLTIQRTQQEDSAVYLCASSLASGNTEAFFGQGTRLTVV.

The rearrangement links TRBV20-1 to TRBJ2-3; D gene unclear. CDR1 is DFQATT and CDR2 is SNEGSKA in the germline V gene (reference sequence). The ends were cut back, 3 bases at V and 3 bases at J, with 7 bases in the middle. The CDR3 loop spans 12 amino acids. DNA for the CDR3: TGCAGTGCTAGTCCAGGTACAGATACGCAGTATTTT. Protein: CSASPGTDTQYF.

The rearrangement links TRBV27 to TRBJ2-7; 11 positions agree with TRBD2. This CDR3 comprises 15 residues. The V gene end was trimmed by 5 bases and the J gene end by 0 bases; junction bases not matched to a gene: 3. Germline V gene lookup returns CDR1 MNHEY and CDR2 SMNVEV (reference sequence). CDR3 residues: CASSQGLAVSYEQYF. The DNA of the CDR3 is TGTGCCAGCAGTCAGGGACTAGCGGTCTCCTACGAGCAGTACTTC.

The gene calls are TRBV19 and TRBJ2-5; D ambiguous. CDR3 length: 11 residues. With 6 bases removed from V and 3 bases from J, the gap between germline ends came to 5 bases. The germline V gene has CDR1 LNHDA and CDR2 SQIVND (reference sequence). CDR3: CASRNKETQYF. CDR3 coding DNA: TGTGCCAGTAGGAACAAAGAGACCCAGTACTTC.

This chain joins TRBV27 and TRBJ2-7; 8 nucleotides agree with TRBD2. CDR1 and CDR2 from the germline V gene are MNHEY and SMNVEV (reference sequence). The CDR3 has 16 residues. The V gene end was trimmed by 5 bases and the J gene end by 2 bases; junction bases not matched to a gene: 11. CDR3 region: CASSPSSGAGTYEQYF. CDR3 DNA: TGTGCCAGCAGTCCGAGTAGCGGGGCGGGTACCTACGAGCAGTACTTC.

This clone came up many times. The chain recombines TRBV10-3 with TRBJ2-1, with 13 bases lining up with TRBD2. There are 16 residues in the CDR3. V lost 2 bases to trimming and J lost 5 bases; unmatched junction nucleotides: 3. Germline CDR1 and CDR2: ENHRY and SYGVKD. In nucleotides, the CDR3 is TGTGCCATCAGTGAGACTAGCGGGAGGGCCAACAATGAGCAGTTCTTC. Amino acids: CAISETSGRANNEQFF.

V gene TRBV5-1 combines with J gene TRBJ2-5, with 7 bases that match TRBD1. CDR1 and CDR2 from the germline V gene are SGHRS and YFSETQ. Trimming at V came to 4 bases and at J to 2 bases, leaving 5 bases not matched to a gene. There are 14 residues in the CDR3. This CDR3 is CASSEGQFQETQYF. The CDR3 DNA reads as TGCGCCAGCAGCGAGGGACAGTTTCAAGAGACCCAGTACTTC.

V gene TRBV5-1 combines with J gene TRBJ2-7, with D uncertain. V dropped 10 bases and J dropped 4 bases, with 15 bases sitting between them. CDR3 length equals 12 residues. CDR1 is SGHRS, CDR2 YFSETQ, per germline. The DNA of the CDR3 is TGCGCCTTGTTCTACAGTCTATACGAGCAGTACTTC. The encoded protein is CALFYSLYEQYF.

In regard to this clone: The junction shows a germline mismatch at one end, possibly a read error. The V and J genes are TRBV7-2 and TRBJ2-7, with D perhaps TRBD1 (7 bases). CDR1 is SGHTA, CDR2 FQGNSA, per germline. This CDR3 contains 12 residues. The CDR3 spells CASRSAGGSDNF. The CDR3 region has the DNA TGTGCCAGCAGGTCAGCAGGGGGGAGTGACAACTTC. The full variable domain, rest sourced from reference TRBV7-2 and TRBJ2-7, is GAGVSQSPSNKVTEKGKDVELRCDPISGHTALYWYRQSLGQGLEFLIYFQGNSAPDKSGLPSDRFSAERTGGSVSTLTIQRTQQEDSAVYLCASRSAGGSDNFGPGTRLTVT.

This chain uses TRBV24-1 with TRBJ2-1; 14 bases are a match to TRBD2. Per germline, CDR1 KGHDR and CDR2 SFDVKD. Trimming removed 4 bases from V and 9 bases from J; junction bases left unmatched: 10. The CDR3 has 17 residues. The CDR3 nucleotides are TGTGCCACCAGTGACAATCGACTAGCGGGGGGGTTAGGTGAGCAGTTCTTC. Translating gives CATSDNRLAGGLGEQFF.

The chain links TRBV7-9 to TRBJ1-4; 7 bases are shared with TRBD1. V dropped 4 bases and J dropped 4; count of bases not matched to a gene: 6. Germline V gene lookup returns CDR1 SEHNR and CDR2 FQNEAQ (reference sequence). This CDR3 is built from 15 residues. For the CDR3, the DNA is TGTGCCAGCAGCTCATTGGACAGGTTTAATGAAAAACTGTTTTTT. This translates into CASSSLDRFNEKLFF.

V and J are TRBV28 and TRBJ1-5; D not certain. The CDR3 is made up of 14 amino acids. The V end lost 7 bases, the J end lost 2 bases, and 12 bases lay between the germline ends. Germline assignment: CDR1 MDHEN and CDR2 SYDVKM. Written as DNA, the CDR3 is TGTGCCAGCATTATGGGCTTGGGCAATCAGCCCCAGCATTTT. As protein: CASIMGLGNQPQHF. Full variable domain (outside the CDR3, taken from reference TRBV28 and TRBJ1-5): DVKVTQSSRYLVKRTGEKVFLECVQDMDHENMFWYRQDPGLGLRLIYFSYDVKMKEKGDIPEGYSVSREKKERFSLILESASTNQTSMYLCASIMGLGNQPQHFGDGTRLSIL.